The 22 T cell receptor beta chains listed next were all sequenced from one sample in a study of cytomegalovirus exposure and HLA in healthy donors. PCR primers comprised 60 Vbeta and 13 Jbeta primers. TCRdb's copy holds only in-frame clones and misses some; the assay was immunoSEQ multiplex PCR. This sample has over 100,000 clones, with over 60% found just once. Sequences were obtained from PBMCs. These receptors came from a young woman in good health and CMV-seropositive.

The chain combines TRBV7-9 with TRBJ1-3, with D possibly TRBD1 on 6 matching bases. This CDR3 has 18 amino acids. The V and J ends lost 5 bases and 0 bases respectively, with 20 bases between them. CDR1 and CDR2 (germline): SEHNR, FQNEAQ (reference sequence). The CDR3 DNA reads TGTGCCAGCAGCCCCACCTTCCGACAGGCCCACTCTGGAAACACCATATATTTT. Its translation is CASSPTFRQAHSGNTIYF.

This chain uses TRBV7-6 with TRBJ2-1; TRBD2 aligns across 9 bases. The CDR3 runs to 19 residues. The ends lost 2 bases at V and 7 bases at J; junction bases unmatched: 18. In germline, CDR1 is SGHVS, CDR2 FNYEAQ. CDR3 residues: CASSLYPHYGGRVVNEQFF. The CDR3 nucleotides read TGTGCCAGCAGCTTATATCCCCACTACGGCGGGAGGGTGGTGAATGAGCAGTTCTTC.

The chain employs TRBV7-3 and TRBJ2-7, with 13 nucleotides matching TRBD2. V was clipped by 5 bases and J by 2 bases; unmatched bases: 12. The germline V gene encodes CDR1 SGHTA and CDR2 FQGTGA. This CDR3 comprises 18 residues. The CDR3 here is CASSPTAVGTSGTYEQYF. The CDR3 nucleotides read TGTGCCAGCAGCCCAACCGCTGTCGGGACTAGCGGGACCTACGAGCAGTACTTC.

The chain carries TRBV30 and TRBJ2-7, with D perhaps TRBD2 (6 bases). CDR1 and CDR2 from the germline V gene are GTSNPN and SVGIG (reference sequence). The CDR3 consists of 12 residues. The ends were cut back, 7 bases at V and 5 bases at J, with 15 bases in the middle. The CDR3 here is CASWTGLHEQYF. CDR3 DNA sequence: TGTGCCTCTTGGACGGGACTCCACGAGCAGTACTTC. Supplemented by reference TRBV30 and TRBJ2-7, the full variable domain reads SQTIHQWPATLVQPVGSPLSLECTVEGTSNPNLYWYRQAAGRGLQLLFYSVGIGQISSEVPQNLSASRPQDRQFILSSKKLLLSDSGFYLCASWTGLHEQYFGPGTRLTVT.

This chain joins TRBV6-1 and TRBJ1-2; 9 nucleotides align to TRBD1. V shed 6 bases, J shed 8 bases, and the junction held 10 bases outside the gene matches. This CDR3 has 14 amino acids. The germline gives CDR1 MNHNS, CDR2 SASEGT. CDR3 sequence reads: CASSAIQGAGGYTF. Written as DNA, the CDR3 is TGTGCCAGCAGCGCCATACAGGGGGCAGGGGGCTACACCTTC.

The chain links TRBV7-9 to TRBJ2-1, with TRBD1 as a possible D gene (6 bases). V lost 8 bases and J lost 3, with 14 bases in between. The CDR3 contains 14 residues. Per germline, CDR1 SEHNR and CDR2 FQNEAQ (reference sequence). The CDR3 protein is CASARTGNYNEQFF. The CDR3 bases are TGTGCCAGCGCCCGAACAGGGAACTACAATGAGCAGTTCTTC.

In this sample, this clone turned up once. The chain joins TRBV6-5 to TRBJ1-1, with 8 bases fitting TRBD1. Germline assignment: CDR1 MNHEY and CDR2 SVGAGI. The CDR3 sequence is 14 residues long. V dropped 5 bases and J dropped 5; count of bases not matched to a gene: 7. The CDR3: CASSDGQGWTEAFF. Written as DNA, the CDR3 is TGTGCCAGCAGTGATGGACAGGGTTGGACTGAAGCTTTCTTT.

This clone showed up just once. This sequence joins TRBV2 and TRBJ2-7; 15 bases map to TRBD2. V lost 2 bases and J lost 2; bases outside the gene matches: 13. CDR1 is SNHLY, CDR2 FYNNEI, per germline. This CDR3 spans 20 amino acids. The CDR3 loop reads CASSEWGTGLAGGPPYEQYF. The CDR3 DNA reads as TGTGCCAGCAGTGAATGGGGAACCGGACTAGCGGGAGGGCCCCCCTACGAGCAGTACTTC.

This clone occurred once. V and J are TRBV6-6 and TRBJ2-1; TRBD2 agrees at 8 bases. The CDR3 sequence is 12 residues long. J lost 7 bases, V lost 8 bases, and 4 bases had no gene match. Germline V gene lookup returns CDR1 MNHNY and CDR2 SVGAGI (reference sequence). This chain's CDR3 is CASSAGGNEQFF. The CDR3 coding sequence is TGTGCCAGCTCCGCGGGAGGTAATGAGCAGTTCTTC.

The genes are TRBV6-1 and TRBJ1-2, with TRBD1 matching over 8 bases. The CDR3 is 19 residues long. J lost 2 bases, V lost 1 base, and 15 bases had no gene match. CDR1 is MNHNS and CDR2 is SASEGT in the germline V gene. The chain's CDR3 is CASSEVGGQGAHPNYGYTF. CDR3 coding DNA: TGTGCCAGCAGTGAAGTCGGGGGCCAGGGGGCGCACCCAAACTATGGCTACACCTTC.

The rearrangement joins TRBV5-4 to TRBJ1-2, with TRBD1 matching 9 bases. This CDR3 spans 17 amino acids. Looked up from germline, CDR1 is SGHNT and CDR2 is YYREEE (reference sequence). Trimming at V came to 6 bases and at J to 11 bases, leaving 23 bases not matched to a gene. DNA for the CDR3: TGTGCCAGCACTGAAGGGACAGGGAACCTTAGGTCTTGGGGTTACACCTTC. It codes for CASTEGTGNLRSWGYTF.

The chain has TRBV7-2 and TRBJ2-5; 9 bases match TRBD2. With V trimmed by 2 bases and J by 2 bases, 0 bases remained unmatched. Germline assignment: CDR1 SGHTA and CDR2 FQGNSA. The length of the CDR3 is 14 residues. The CDR3 DNA reads TGTGCCAGCAGCTTAACTAGCGGGCAAGAGACCCAGTACTTC. This sequence encodes CASSLTSGQETQYF.

The J gene is TRBJ2-7, the V gene TRBV28, with 9 bases identical to TRBD1. The CDR3 sequence is 14 residues long. Germline loops: CDR1 MDHEN, CDR2 SYDVKM. Germline trimming cut 4 bases from V and 5 bases from J; bases unmatched to any gene: 6. CDR3: CASSSGQGGNEQYF. CDR3 nucleotides: TGTGCCAGCAGTTCGGGACAGGGTGGCAACGAGCAGTACTTC.

The rearrangement links TRBV27 to TRBJ2-5; TRBD1 matches at 9 bases. V shed 7 bases, J shed 5 bases, and the junction held 11 bases outside the gene matches. The germline V gene has CDR1 MNHEY and CDR2 SMNVEV (reference sequence). The CDR3 covers 15 residues. The CDR3 bases are TGTGCCAGCACTAGCCTACAGGGGGCAGGGGAGACCCAGTACTTC. It is translated as CASTSLQGAGETQYF.

This chain uses TRBV7-9 with TRBJ1-1; no clear D. CDR1 is SEHNR and CDR2 is FQNEAQ in the germline V gene (reference sequence). V shed 6 bases and J shed 0 bases, with 14 bases lying between them. The length of the CDR3 is 15 residues. CDR3 sequence reads: CASRRTTSMNTEAFF. The CDR3 nucleotides are TGTGCCAGCAGACGAACGACTAGCATGAACACTGAAGCTTTCTTT.

This chain links TRBV10-3 with TRBJ1-2, with D possibly matching TRBD1 (5 bases). Germline-derived CDR1 and CDR2 are ENHRY and SYGVKD. CDR3 size: 14 residues. V was trimmed by 7 bases and J by 2 bases, leaving 14 bases between them. The CDR3 nucleotides read TGTGCCATCAATCCGGGACTCAGGAACTATGGCTACACCTTC. Translated: CAINPGLRNYGYTF.

The chain employs TRBV5-1 and TRBJ2-7, with 7 nucleotides matching TRBD2. Trimming took 5 bases from V and 2 from J; bases not matched to a gene: 10. In germline, CDR1 is SGHRS, CDR2 YFSETQ. The CDR3 sequence is 15 residues long. The CDR3 protein is CASSIGGTTTYEQYF. In DNA form, the CDR3 reads TGCGCCAGCAGTATTGGAGGGACTACCACCTACGAGCAGTACTTC.

The CDR3 DNA is TGTGCCAGCAGTTTATGGGGTGACAGGGCCACCGGGGAGCTGTTTTTT. Translated, it gives CASSLWGDRATGELFF. The V and J genes are TRBV28 and TRBJ2-2, with 7 nucleotides matching TRBD1. Germline V gives CDR1 MDHEN, CDR2 SYDVKM. This CDR3 is 16 amino acids long. J lost 4 bases, V lost 0 bases, and 5 bases had no gene match.

The chain couples TRBV7-9 to TRBJ1-2, with TRBD1 matching over 7 bases. V trimming: 5 bases; J trimming: 4 bases; junction bases outside the gene matches: 13. CDR1 is SEHNR, CDR2 FQNEAQ, per germline (reference sequence). The CDR3 loop spans 16 amino acids. The CDR3 reads CASSHPPDRVTYGYTF. The CDR3 region has the DNA TGTGCCAGCAGCCATCCCCCTGACAGGGTAACCTATGGCTACACCTTC.

The chain joins TRBV9 to TRBJ2-3; 7 bases line up with TRBD2. CDR1 and CDR2 from the germline V gene are SGDLS and YYNGEE. This CDR3 is 16 amino acids long. V gave up 3 bases and J gave up 2 bases; unmatched junction bases: 9. The CDR3 DNA is TGTGCCAGCAGCGCCCACTCGGCGGGAGACACAGATACGCAGTATTTT. This gives the protein CASSAHSAGDTDTQYF. Combining the CDR3 with reference TRBV9 and TRBJ2-3 gives the whole variable domain DSGVTQTPKHLITATGQRVTLRCSPRSGDLSVYWYQQSLDQGLQFLIQYYNGEERAKGNILERFSAQQFPDLHSELNLSSLELGDSALYFCASSAHSAGDTDTQYFGPGTRLTVL.

The chain carries TRBV19 and TRBJ1-2; 7 bases line up with TRBD1. Trimming took 0 bases from V and 3 from J; bases not matched to a gene: 7. Germline V gene data show CDR1 as LNHDA and CDR2 as SQIVND (reference sequence). This CDR3 contains 16 residues. CDR3 bases: TGTGCCAGTAGTATAGAGCAAGGGGGCGATTACTATGGCTACACCTTC. Its translation is CASSIEQGGDYYGYTF.

V is TRBV6-5 and J is TRBJ1-3, with D possibly being TRBD1 (6 bases). The CDR3 contains 14 residues. V was clipped by 8 bases and J by 0 bases, with 11 bases between them. Germline V gene data show CDR1 as MNHEY and CDR2 as SVGAGI. CDR3 in amino acids: CASGKDSSGNTIYF. CDR3 nucleotide sequence: TGTGCCAGCGGCAAGGACAGCTCTGGAAACACCATATATTTT.